The present entry profiles one T cell receptor beta chain with its context. Its specific antigen is unknown. Qualities for individual bases were not recorded, and no much larger clone is one base off. CDR3 length: 11 amino acids, cysteine to phenylalanine. The read is trimmed to its CDR3 DNA, 33 bases read in frame from base 1. Based on the germline V gene, the CDR1 and CDR2 sequences are SQVTM and ANQGSEA. V and J are truncated by 4 bases and 4 bases respectively, leaving an intervening sequence of 4 bases. The data were obtained in a study of blood T cell repertoires in COVID-19 (dated by TCRdb to 2019 to 2021). Broadly, across the study: The collaborator samples originated in the United States, Italy and Spain and spanned the acute and convalescent phases of COVID-19. The prospective study material was composed of cDNA or gDNA derived from T cells, B-cell-depleted T cells, or PBMCs. The dataset comprised deeply sampled blood TCRbeta repertoires from subjects exposed to, actively infected with, or recovered from COVID-19. The repertoires were made available in a free public database intended to serve as a resource for research on the immune response to SARS-CoV-2. Samples came from the ongoing ImmuneRACE study (first 160 participants) plus 1,254 subjects from 6 global collaborators. Sample metadata almost always included a de-identified subject ID, COVID-19 status, age in years and sex. Where available, HLA class I and class II types were taken from metadata supplied by the sample provider and were not determined by assay-based typing.

TCRbeta CDR3 regions were amplified from genomic DNA by means of the immunoSEQ Assay, a bias-controlled multiplex PCR. The paper's data handling went like this. Nucleated cell counts per sample were estimated from amplification of reference gene primers within the assay. To quantify the absolute abundance of each unique TCRbeta CDR3 rearrangement, sequence reads were collapsed and filtered. For each sample, productive Simpson clonality was calculated as the square root of Simpson's diversity index across productive rearrangements. TCRdb's version of the immuneACCESS table is confined to in-frame rearrangements and falls short of the full clone set. An unresolved V gene accounts for under half of the shortfall where checked; the remainder is of unknown origin. D and trimming were read from the DNA, whereas the V and J calls and clone size are those reported in that table. Counted in this sample were tens of thousands of clones; approximately 85% of them appeared once. The leading ten clones occupy more than 3% of the sample.

Whole blood was collected in K2EDTA tubes by collaborating institutions according to the institutions' own protocols. For TCRbeta analysis, collaborators shipped samples in one of three forms: frozen whole blood, isolated PBMCs, or DNA extracted from either of those sample types. What the work shows at the level of the full study, not this receptor alone: How much clinical and demographic metadata was included differed by source and by participant, and the metadata was provided uncurated.

The chain is assembled from TRBV29-1 and TRBJ2-2; there is no confident call for the D gene. The clonotype was recovered from a man aged 55 to 70 with acute or convalescent COVID-19. The specimen was peripheral blood. The nucleotides read TGCAGCGTTGCCAGCACCGGGGAGCTGTTTTTT. It codes for CSVASTGELFF.